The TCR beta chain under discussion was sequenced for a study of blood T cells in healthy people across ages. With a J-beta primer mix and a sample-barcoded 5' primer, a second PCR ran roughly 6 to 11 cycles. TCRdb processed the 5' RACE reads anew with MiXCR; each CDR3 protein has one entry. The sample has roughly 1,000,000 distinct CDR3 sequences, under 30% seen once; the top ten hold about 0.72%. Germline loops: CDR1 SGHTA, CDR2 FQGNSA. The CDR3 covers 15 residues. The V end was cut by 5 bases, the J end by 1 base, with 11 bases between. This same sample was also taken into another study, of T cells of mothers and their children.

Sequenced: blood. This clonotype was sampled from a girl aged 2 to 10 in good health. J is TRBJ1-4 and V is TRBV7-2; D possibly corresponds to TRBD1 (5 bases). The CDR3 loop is CASSHVGGTNEKLFF. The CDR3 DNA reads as TGTGCCAGCAGCCACGTCGGGGGAACTAATGAAAAACTGTTTTTT.